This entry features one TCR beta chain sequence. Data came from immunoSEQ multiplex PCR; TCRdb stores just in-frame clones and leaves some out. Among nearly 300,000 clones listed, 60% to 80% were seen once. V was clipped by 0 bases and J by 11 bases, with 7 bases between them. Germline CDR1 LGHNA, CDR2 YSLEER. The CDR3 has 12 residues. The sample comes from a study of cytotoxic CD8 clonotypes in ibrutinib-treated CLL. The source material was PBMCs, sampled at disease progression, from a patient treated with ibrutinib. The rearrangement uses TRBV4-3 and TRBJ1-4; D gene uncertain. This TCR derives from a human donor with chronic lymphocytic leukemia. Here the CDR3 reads CASSQDGVKLFF. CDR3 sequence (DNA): TGCGCCAGCAGCCAAGATGGGGTTAAACTGTTTTTT.